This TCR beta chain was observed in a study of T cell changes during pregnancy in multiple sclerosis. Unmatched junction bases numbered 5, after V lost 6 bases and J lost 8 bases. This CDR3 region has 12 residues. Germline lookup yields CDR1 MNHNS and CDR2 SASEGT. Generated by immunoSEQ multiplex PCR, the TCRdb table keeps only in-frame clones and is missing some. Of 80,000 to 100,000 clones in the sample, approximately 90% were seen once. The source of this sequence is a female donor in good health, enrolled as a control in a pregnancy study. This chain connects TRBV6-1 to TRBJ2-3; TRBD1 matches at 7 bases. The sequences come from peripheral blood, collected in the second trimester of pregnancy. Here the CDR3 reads CASRTGRRTQYF. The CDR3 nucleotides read TGTGCCAGCAGGACAGGGAGACGTACGCAGTATTTT.